This T cell receptor beta chain stems from a study of T cells in Graves' hyperthyroidism and ophthalmopathy. From RNA transcripts, TCR beta CDR3 regions were amplified. In the first-round RT-PCR of the TCR CDR3, the HTBI primer set was used. TCRdb recomputed calls from the multiplex PCR reads with MiXCR, one row per CDR3 protein. This sample carries roughly 250,000 distinct CDR3 sequences, more than 12% of them seen once, and the ten largest clones take 10% to 15%. Germline V gene data show CDR1 as DFQATT and CDR2 as SNEGSKA (reference sequence). The CDR3 length is 11 residues. Trimming removed 1 base from V and 9 bases from J, with 7 bases in between. Concerning this clonotype: The antigen is undetermined.

General observations from the study: Among thyroid clonotypes expanded above 0.001, most also appeared in blood. A model of 13 V-J pairs discriminated ophthalmopathy from stable hyperthyroidism.

Diagnoses were made from clinical symptoms, serum measures (thyroxine and TRAb), thyroid ultrasound and orbital computed tomography. The chain couples TRBV20-1 to TRBJ1-5; D ambiguous. This sequence was found in a woman aged 40 to 50 with Graves' hyperthyroidism that later progressed to Graves' ophthalmopathy. The sequenced sample consisted of blood. CDR3 coding DNA: TGCAGTGCTAGAGGATTGGGGCCCCAGCATTTT. It yields the protein CSARGLGPQHF.